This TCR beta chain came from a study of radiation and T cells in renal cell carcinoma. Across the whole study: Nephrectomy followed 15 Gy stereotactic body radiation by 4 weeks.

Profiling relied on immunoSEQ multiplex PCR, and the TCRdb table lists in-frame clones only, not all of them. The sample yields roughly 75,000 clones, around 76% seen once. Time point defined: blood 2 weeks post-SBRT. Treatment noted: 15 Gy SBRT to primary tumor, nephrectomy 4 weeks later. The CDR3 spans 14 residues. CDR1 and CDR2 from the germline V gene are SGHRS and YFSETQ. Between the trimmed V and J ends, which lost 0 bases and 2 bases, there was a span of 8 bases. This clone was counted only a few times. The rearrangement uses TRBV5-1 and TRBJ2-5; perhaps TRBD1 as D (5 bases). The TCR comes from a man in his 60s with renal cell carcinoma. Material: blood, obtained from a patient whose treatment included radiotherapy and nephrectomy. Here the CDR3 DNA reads TGCGCCAGCAGCTTGGAGTCAGGGCAAGAGACCCAGTACTTC. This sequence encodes CASSLESGQETQYF.